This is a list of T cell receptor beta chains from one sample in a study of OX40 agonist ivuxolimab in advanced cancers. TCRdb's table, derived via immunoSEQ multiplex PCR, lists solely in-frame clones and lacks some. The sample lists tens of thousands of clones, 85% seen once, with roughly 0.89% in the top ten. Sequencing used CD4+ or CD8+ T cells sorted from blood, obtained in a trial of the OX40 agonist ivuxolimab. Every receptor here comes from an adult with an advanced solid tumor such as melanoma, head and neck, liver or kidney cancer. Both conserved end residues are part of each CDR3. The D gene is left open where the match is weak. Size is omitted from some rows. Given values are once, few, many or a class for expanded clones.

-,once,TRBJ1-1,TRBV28,CASSLRVNTEAFF,TGTGCCAGCAGTTTGCGGGTTAACACTGAAGCTTTCTTT
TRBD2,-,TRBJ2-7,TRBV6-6,CASRGEGKAYEQYF,TGTGCCAGCAGGGGGGAGGGGAAGGCCTACGAGCAGTACTTC
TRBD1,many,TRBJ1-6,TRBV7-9,CASSLAQGNSPLHF,TGTGCCAGCAGCTTAGCACAGGGGAATTCACCCCTCCACTTT
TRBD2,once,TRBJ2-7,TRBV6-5,CASSRPGLATYEQYF,TGTGCCAGCAGCAGGCCGGGACTAGCGACCTACGAGCAGTACTTC
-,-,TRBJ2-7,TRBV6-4,CASSYFGTYEQYF,TGTGCCAGCAGTTACTTCGGAACCTACGAGCAGTACTTC
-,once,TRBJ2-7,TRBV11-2,CASSLDLAEGGRYEQYF,TGTGCCAGCAGCTTAGATCTAGCGGAGGGGGGTAGGTACGAGCAGTACTTC
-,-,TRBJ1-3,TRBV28,CASSLMGGGNTIYF,TGTGCCAGCAGTTTAATGGGAGGTGGAAACACCATATATTTT
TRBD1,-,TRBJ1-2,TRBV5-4,CASSPGQVNYGYTF,TGTGCCAGCAGCCCGGGACAGGTTAACTATGGCTACACCTTC
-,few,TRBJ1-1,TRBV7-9,CASRPRSLLNTEAFF,TGTGCCAGCAGGCCCCGATCGTTATTGAACACTGAAGCTTTCTTT
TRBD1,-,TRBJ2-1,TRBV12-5,CASGLQGYEQFF,TGTGCTAGTGGGCTACAGGGGTATGAGCAGTTCTTC
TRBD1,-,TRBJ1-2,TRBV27,CASSLSRTGGSNYGYTF,TGTGCCAGCAGTTTATCCCGGACAGGGGGTTCTAACTATGGCTACACCTTC
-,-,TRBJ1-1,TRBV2,CASSAQGGNTEAFF,TGTGCCAGCAGTGCACAGGGTGGGAACACTGAAGCTTTCTTT
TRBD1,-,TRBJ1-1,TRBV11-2,CASSPWTGNTEAFF,TGTGCCAGCAGCCCCTGGACAGGGAACACTGAAGCTTTCTTT
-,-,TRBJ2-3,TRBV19,CASSWGSPAVTDTQYF,TGTGCCAGTAGTTGGGGATCCCCGGCAGTCACAGATACGCAGTATTTT
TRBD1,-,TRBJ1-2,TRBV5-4,CASSSRTGSGYTF,TGTGCCAGCAGCTCCCGGACAGGGTCTGGCTACACCTTC